This T cell receptor (beta chain) was sequenced during a study of T cells in Graves' hyperthyroidism and ophthalmopathy (dated by TCRdb to about 2019). Regarding the complete study: Peripheral blood was collected at initial diagnosis, before any treatment. Thyroid tissue and blood T-cell repertoires from several Graves' hyperthyroidism patients were also compared in the study. An independent validation cohort of under 20 hyperthyroidism patients and 17 patients who later progressed to ophthalmopathy tested prospective prediction of ophthalmopathy. The 75 to 100 discovery patients were divided at random into training and test sets in a 7:3 ratio. The paper reports TCR Vbeta CDR3 sequencing of roughly 140 peripheral blood samples: around 45 ophthalmopathy, over 70 hyperthyroidism and approximately 17 progressor patients. TCR V-J signatures able to tell the groups apart were searched for in a discovery cohort of 90 to 100 patients, of whom approximately 40 had Graves' ophthalmopathy and 55 to 60 had stable Graves' hyperthyroidism. After blood sampling, hyperthyroidism patients were treated with methimazole at a starting dose of 30 mg daily, and ophthalmopathy patients were treated with high-dose intravenous methylprednisolone. General findings and caveats noted by the study authors: During validation, the model predicted progression to ophthalmopathy a median of around six months ahead of onset, with more than 60% sensitivity and under 85% specificity. Ophthalmopathy was separated from stable hyperthyroidism by a 13 V-J signature model, with approximately 90% sensitivity and about 81% specificity obtained in cross-validation and 80%/75% obtained in testing. No statistical method was used to fix the sample size in advance, and group allocation was not hidden from the investigators. Most expanded thyroid clonotypes (frequency above 0.001) were also detected in blood, suggesting blood repertoires may reflect thyroid immune responses.

Stable Graves' hyperthyroidism was defined as no progression to ophthalmopathy during 18 months of follow-up. The hyperthyroidism patients were between 18 and 65 years old and newly diagnosed, with a disease duration of less than 2 months. Patients with uncontrolled infections, other autoimmune diseases, pregnancy or lactation were excluded. Diagnoses were based on clinical symptoms, serum thyroxine and TRAb, thyroid ultrasound and orbital computed tomography. PBMCs were separated from under 11 ml of fresh peripheral blood using Ficoll-Paque density gradient centrifugation. Total RNA was extracted using Trizol reagent, and RNA quality was assessed on an Agilent 2100 Bioanalyzer. V is clipped by 8 bases and J by 8 bases, and the sequence between their germline boundaries is 18 bases long. The CDR3 sequence holds 13 residues, the cysteine and phenylalanine included. Only the CDR3 part of the read is kept: 39 bases, read in frame from the first base. From the germline V gene, CDR1 is KGHSH and CDR2 is LQKENI.

TCR beta CDR3 regions were amplified from RNA transcripts. For the first round of RT-PCR on the TCR CDR3, the HTBI primer set was used together with the Qiagen OneStep RT-PCR kit. The libraries were constructed in a second round of multiplex PCR and then size-selected and purified. Libraries were sequenced paired-end with 100 bp reads on an Illumina HiSeq2000. Turning to the authors' computational methods: Raw data were processed with SOAPnuke, discarding reads with adapters, uncalled bases, mean Phred below 15, or no exact constant-primer or identifier match. High-quality paired reads were merged with COPE v1.2.5, and unique nucleotide sequences were defined as clonotypes. Clonotypes were aligned to IMGT TRBV, TRBD and TRBJ reference segments using MiTCR v1.1. Analysis was restricted to V-J combinations with a frequency above 0.0001, which covered roughly 99% of repertoires. A TCS score was defined as the ratio of F50 (clonal expansion) to E x V (chaos), with BLOSUM62-based TCRdist applied between CDR3 peptides within each V-J. Welch's t-statistics and random forest reduced around 520 V-J features to under 15, which were used in a naive Bayes classifier (R e1071). TCRdb reran the public reads through fastp at Q25 and MiXCR, keeping productive beta chains. Under each unique CDR3 protein, matching rows form one entry showing the most common genes and DNA. The V and J calls shown here were made by TCRdb, not taken from the authors' results. The sample table contains roughly 380,000 distinct CDR3 sequences; only one count was recorded for about a fifth of them. About 3.7% of the sample rests with the top ten.

Remarks on this clonotype: Its target antigen remains unknown. Nothing much larger sits one base from this clone, and base qualities are not available.

The TCR originated in a woman between 18 and 29 years old with Graves' hyperthyroidism. This receptor chain uses TRBV18 and TRBJ1-1, with a tentative D gene TRBD1 over 5 matching bases. Sequencing used blood. The CDR3 region reads CASLTGGKGEAFF. The nucleotide sequence is given as TGTGCCAGCCTCACCGGGGGGAAGGGGGAAGCTTTCTTT.